The 8 T cell receptor beta chains below come from one sample, sequenced in a study of blood T cell repertoires in COVID-19. Sequencing was performed with immunoSEQ multiplex PCR; in TCRdb, only in-frame clones are kept and a portion is missing. The sample includes tens of thousands of clones, around 90% of them seen just once. The sequenced material came from peripheral blood. Every receptor here comes from a woman in her seventies with acute or convalescent COVID-19.

The chain links TRBV4-1 to TRBJ1-5; a possible D gene is TRBD1 (6 bases). CDR1 is MGHRA, CDR2 YSYEKL, per germline. Deletions cut 2 bases from V and 11 bases from J, with 19 bases between. The CDR3 sequence is 15 residues long. The CDR3 is CASSQPGQPPVSQHF. DNA of the CDR3: TGCGCCAGCAGCCAACCTGGACAGCCCCCCGTGTCCCAGCATTTT.

CDR3 amino acids: CASSPTPRNYGYTF. The CDR3 DNA sequence: TGTGCCAGCAGCCCTACCCCCCGGAACTATGGCTACACCTTC. The gene calls are TRBV28 and TRBJ1-2; D remains ambiguous. V was pared by 6 bases and J by 2 bases, with 13 bases between. This CDR3 is 14 amino acids long. Per germline, CDR1 MDHEN and CDR2 SYDVKM.

This clone was counted between two and nine times. The gene calls are TRBV19 and TRBJ1-1; weak D call: TRBD1 (6 bases). This CDR3 region has 15 residues. Trimming cost V 2 bases and J 5 bases, with 15 bases left between them. The germline CDR1 and CDR2 sequences are LNHDA and SQIVND (reference sequence). The CDR3 is CASSIFSQGGTEAFF. The CDR3 DNA is TGTGCCAGTAGTATATTTTCACAGGGTGGGACTGAAGCTTTCTTT. The variable domain in full, with the rest retrieved from reference TRBV19 and TRBJ1-1, is DGGITQSPKYLFRKEGQNVTLSCEQNLNHDAMYWYRQDPGQGLRLIYYSQIVNDFQKGDIAEGYSVSREKKESFPLTVTSAQKNPTAFYLCASSIFSQGGTEAFFGQGTRLTVV.

The chain carries TRBV7-4 and TRBJ2-6; 7 nucleotides line up with TRBD1. The germline V gene has CDR1 SGHVT and CDR2 SQSDAQ. The CDR3 is 18 amino acids. CDR3 in amino acids: CASCGSSGQISGANVLTF. In nucleotides, the CDR3 is TGTGCTAGCTGTGGGAGTTCGGGACAGATCTCTGGGGCCAACGTCCTGACTTTC.

The genes are TRBV13 and TRBJ2-7; D not resolved. This CDR3 has 13 amino acids. The V gene lost 6 bases and the J gene lost 1 base, with 10 bases spanning the gap. Per the germline V gene, CDR1 is PRHDT and CDR2 is FYEKMQ (reference sequence). CDR3 sequence (DNA): TGTGCCAGCAGTCCAACCCAGTCCTACGAGCAGTACTTC. This translates into CASSPTQSYEQYF.

The V call is TRBV30, the J call TRBJ2-3; 12 bases agree with TRBD2. Trimming took 3 bases from V and 5 from J; bases not matched to a gene: 9. The CDR3 runs 16 residues. Germline assignment: CDR1 GTSNPN and CDR2 SVGIG (reference sequence). Here the CDR3 reads CAWSDGLAGPGDTQYF. The CDR3 coding sequence is TGTGCCTGGAGCGATGGACTAGCGGGGCCGGGAGATACGCAGTATTTT.

The V call is TRBV12-5, the J call TRBJ2-1; 7 nucleotides align to TRBD2. This CDR3 contains 15 residues. Germline trimming cut 5 bases from V and 2 bases from J; bases unmatched to any gene: 6. In germline, CDR1 is LGHNT, CDR2 FRNRAP. The CDR3 loop is CASGAGTTTYNEQFF. CDR3 sequence (DNA): TGTGCTAGTGGTGCCGGGACTACCACCTACAATGAGCAGTTCTTC.

This sequence joins TRBV27 and TRBJ1-5, with D perhaps matching TRBD1 (6 bases). Germline V gene lookup returns CDR1 MNHEY and CDR2 SMNVEV (reference sequence). Trimming left V 5 bases short and J 2 bases short, with 16 bases between. The CDR3 is made up of 16 amino acids. The CDR3 reads CASSPRGGLGNQPQHF. DNA for the CDR3: TGTGCCAGCAGTCCTCGGGGGGGGCTCGGCAATCAGCCCCAGCATTTT.